A selection of T cell receptor beta chains follows, all from one sample in a study of control samples from healthy donors and cancer patients. Sequencing used immunoSEQ multiplex PCR; TCRdb keeps in-frame clones, though not all of them. This sample yields about 110,000 clones, of which around nine tenths are seen a single time; about 16% belongs to the top ten. Source material: blood. Receptors were obtained from a woman aged 45 to 65 in good health. CDR3s include the opening cysteine and the closing phenylalanine or tryptophan. The order of the fields is D gene, J gene, V gene, CDR3 protein. The D gene is left open where the match is weak.

d_gene: -
j_gene: TRBJ2-7
v_gene: TRBV13
CDR3aa: CASSLGPKSPYEQYF

d_gene: TRBD2
j_gene: TRBJ2-1
v_gene: TRBV5-4
CDR3aa: CASSQLAGGLYNEQFF

d_gene: -
j_gene: TRBJ2-3
v_gene: TRBV7-2
CDR3aa: CASSPRTSGDTQYF

d_gene: -
j_gene: TRBJ1-3
v_gene: TRBV25-1
CDR3aa: CASRRDNSGNTIYF

d_gene: TRBD1
j_gene: TRBJ2-3
v_gene: TRBV30
CDR3aa: CAWSGGGAADTQYF

d_gene: TRBD1
j_gene: TRBJ1-1
v_gene: TRBV13
CDR3aa: CASSWRTGAGTEAFF

d_gene: TRBD1
j_gene: TRBJ2-7
v_gene: TRBV5-1
CDR3aa: CASSPSTGVTYEQYF

d_gene: -
j_gene: TRBJ2-5
v_gene: TRBV7-3
CDR3aa: CASGLGVGETQYF

d_gene: -
j_gene: TRBJ1-2
v_gene: TRBV19
CDR3aa: CASSTMGYGYTF

d_gene: -
j_gene: TRBJ1-5
v_gene: TRBV18
CDR3aa: CASSPADNQPQHF

d_gene: -
j_gene: TRBJ1-1
v_gene: TRBV30
CDR3aa: CAWRQEIMNTEAFF

d_gene: -
j_gene: TRBJ2-1
v_gene: TRBV7-6
CDR3aa: CASSPRLVSDEQFF

d_gene: -
j_gene: TRBJ1-1
v_gene: TRBV7-2
CDR3aa: CASSLRIGDAFF

d_gene: -
j_gene: TRBJ1-1
v_gene: TRBV5-6
CDR3aa: CASRSNGNTEAFF

d_gene: -
j_gene: TRBJ2-3
v_gene: TRBV5-4
CDR3aa: CASSYRQAGADTQYF

d_gene: -
j_gene: TRBJ1-5
v_gene: TRBV7-8
CDR3aa: CASSVNFHENQPQHF

d_gene: -
j_gene: TRBJ2-3
v_gene: TRBV1
CDR3aa: CTSSQPIGGGRTDTQYF

d_gene: -
j_gene: TRBJ2-1
v_gene: TRBV27
CDR3aa: CASIPDPASNEQFF

d_gene: -
j_gene: TRBJ1-1
v_gene: TRBV4-3
CDR3aa: CASSQDKWNTEAFF

d_gene: -
j_gene: TRBJ2-7
v_gene: TRBV7-7
CDR3aa: CASSRHKDVSYEQYF

d_gene: TRBD2
j_gene: TRBJ2-3
v_gene: TRBV6-5
CDR3aa: CASSSSGSTDTQYF

d_gene: TRBD1
j_gene: TRBJ1-1
v_gene: TRBV18
CDR3aa: CASSQRTGVTEAFF

d_gene: -
j_gene: TRBJ2-1
v_gene: TRBV12-5
CDR3aa: CASGLVNEQFF

d_gene: -
j_gene: TRBJ1-1
v_gene: TRBV6-2/TRBV6-3
CDR3aa: CASSYSAFLVNTEAFF

d_gene: -
j_gene: TRBJ1-3
v_gene: TRBV27
CDR3aa: CASSSVSGNTIYF

d_gene: -
j_gene: TRBJ1-4
v_gene: TRBV5-1
CDR3aa: CASRLTRASNEKLFF

d_gene: TRBD1
j_gene: TRBJ2-2
v_gene: TRBV27
CDR3aa: CASKQSGTGLFRELFF

d_gene: TRBD1
j_gene: TRBJ2-3
v_gene: TRBV5-5
CDR3aa: CASSSGGGPDTQYF

d_gene: -
j_gene: TRBJ2-1
v_gene: TRBV6-2/TRBV6-3
CDR3aa: CASSYSWGSEQFF

d_gene: -
j_gene: TRBJ2-2
v_gene: TRBV9
CDR3aa: CASSPYLEARELFF

d_gene: TRBD2
j_gene: TRBJ2-2
v_gene: TRBV7-2
CDR3aa: CASSLSLAGGREYTGELFF

d_gene: -
j_gene: TRBJ2-4
v_gene: TRBV2
CDR3aa: CASSEGFQERDIQYF

d_gene: -
j_gene: TRBJ2-5
v_gene: TRBV18
CDR3aa: CASSERAQETQYF

d_gene: -
j_gene: TRBJ2-7
v_gene: TRBV2
CDR3aa: CASSEGDPSTYEQYF

d_gene: TRBD1
j_gene: TRBJ2-2
v_gene: TRBV30
CDR3aa: CAWSVHRGPNTGELFF

d_gene: TRBD1
j_gene: TRBJ1-1
v_gene: TRBV19
CDR3aa: CASRNFGTANTEAFF

d_gene: TRBD2
j_gene: TRBJ2-1
v_gene: TRBV24-1
CDR3aa: CATSDFNGAGGKYNEQFF

d_gene: -
j_gene: TRBJ2-2
v_gene: TRBV5-4
CDR3aa: CASRKRETGELFF

d_gene: -
j_gene: TRBJ2-1
v_gene: TRBV3-1/TRBV3-2
CDR3aa: CASSPMAPNEQFF

d_gene: TRBD1
j_gene: TRBJ2-6
v_gene: TRBV19
CDR3aa: CASYLGGDGANVLTF

d_gene: -
j_gene: TRBJ2-1
v_gene: TRBV4-1
CDR3aa: CASSLGTYNEQFF